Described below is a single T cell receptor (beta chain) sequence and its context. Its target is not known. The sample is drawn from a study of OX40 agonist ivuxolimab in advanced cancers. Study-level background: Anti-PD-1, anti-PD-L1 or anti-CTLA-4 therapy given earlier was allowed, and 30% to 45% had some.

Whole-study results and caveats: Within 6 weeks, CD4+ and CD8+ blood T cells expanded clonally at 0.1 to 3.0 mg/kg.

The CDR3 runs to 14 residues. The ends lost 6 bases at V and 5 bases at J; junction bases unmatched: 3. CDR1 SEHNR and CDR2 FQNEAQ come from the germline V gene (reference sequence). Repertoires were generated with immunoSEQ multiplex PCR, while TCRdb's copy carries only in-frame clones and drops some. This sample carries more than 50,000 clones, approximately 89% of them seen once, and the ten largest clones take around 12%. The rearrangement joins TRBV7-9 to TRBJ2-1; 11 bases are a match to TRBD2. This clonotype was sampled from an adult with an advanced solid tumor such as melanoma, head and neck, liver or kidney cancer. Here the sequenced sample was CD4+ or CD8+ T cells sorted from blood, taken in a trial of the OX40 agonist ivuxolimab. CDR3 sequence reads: CASRRLAGNNEQFF. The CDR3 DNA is TGTGCCAGCAGGAGACTAGCGGGGAACAATGAGCAGTTCTTC.